The clone carrying this T cell receptor (beta chain) was recorded only once. This sample was taken from a study of blood T cell repertoires in COVID-19. About the study: PBMCs, B-cell-depleted T cells, or T cells were the source of the cDNA or gDNA that made up the material.

TCRdb's copy holds only in-frame clones and misses some; the assay was immunoSEQ multiplex PCR. The data contain 37,000 or so clones, around four fifths of them singletons. Looked up from germline, CDR1 is SGHNT and CDR2 is YYREEE (reference sequence). The V end was cut by 1 base, the J end by 7 bases, with 9 bases between. This CDR3 spans 13 amino acids. The receptor comes from a human donor in a cohort sampled during active COVID-19. The source material was peripheral blood. The chain couples TRBV5-4 to TRBJ2-1, with a tentative D call TRBD2 (6 bases). CDR3: CASSLRSGNEQFF. DNA of the CDR3: TGTGCCAGCAGCTTGAGGAGCGGGAATGAGCAGTTCTTC.